This is a list of T cell receptor beta chains from one sample in a study of control samples from healthy donors and cancer patients. Sequencing was performed with immunoSEQ multiplex PCR; in TCRdb, only in-frame clones are kept and a portion is missing. Of approximately 150,000 clones in the sample, almost 90% were seen once. Input material: blood. These receptors originate from a man younger than 35 in good health. Both conserved end residues are part of each CDR3. D genes are given only for firm matches. For some rows the clone size is stated as once, few or many, or as a class when expanded; others skip it.

>TRBV15|NA|TRBJ1-1|NA
TGTGCCACCAGCAGAGATTTGGGGGATGGGGGTGAAGCTTTCTTT
CATSRDLGDGGEAFF
>TRBV24-1|NA|TRBJ2-5|TRBD1
TGTGCCACCAGTGATGGGACAGGGGGCCAAGAGACCCAGTACTTC
CATSDGTGGQETQYF
>TRBV5-4|NA|TRBJ2-2|NA
TGTGCCAGCAGCTTGGGTCGGAACACCGGGGAGCTGTTTTTT
CASSLGRNTGELFF
>TRBV24-1|NA|TRBJ2-3|NA
TGTGCCACCAGTGACCCTCCTGACAGCTTATTTAGCACAGATACGCAGTATTTT
CATSDPPDSLFSTDTQYF
>TRBV9|NA|TRBJ1-1|NA
TGTGCCAGCAGCCCGGCCGGCGGGCCTCCCATGAACACTGAAGCTTTCTTT
CASSPAGGPPMNTEAFF
>TRBV5-6|NA|TRBJ2-1|TRBD2
TGTGCCAGCAGCTTGGGGCGGGGGGCCTACAATGAGCAGTTCTTC
CASSLGRGAYNEQFF
>TRBV19|NA|TRBJ1-1|NA
TGTGCCACTGGCAGGACTGAAGCTTTCTTT
CATGRTEAFF
>TRBV27|NA|TRBJ1-5|TRBD1
TGTGCCAGCAGTTGGCAGGGGGCGTTCAATCAGCCCCAGCATTTT
CASSWQGAFNQPQHF
>TRBV18|once|TRBJ2-1|NA
TGTGCCAGCTCACCACGGACCCCCTTACATGAGCAGTTCTTC
CASSPRTPLHEQFF
>TRBV3-1/TRBV3-2|NA|TRBJ2-5|NA
TGTGCCAGCAGCCATCCGGGGGACACCAGGTACCAAGAGACCCAGTACTTC
CASSHPGDTRYQETQYF
>TRBV5-6|NA|TRBJ1-1|NA
TGTGCCAGCAGCTTCGGGGCGAAAGCTTTCTTT
CASSFGAKAFF
>TRBV7-2|NA|TRBJ2-3|NA
TGTGCCAGCAGCTTGGACCAGCCCGGAGCGCAGTATTTT
CASSLDQPGAQYF
>TRBV2|NA|TRBJ1-5|TRBD1
TGTGCCAGCAAACAGGGGGCGGAGGATAATCAGCCCCAGCATTTT
CASKQGAEDNQPQHF
>TRBV6-2/TRBV6-3|NA|TRBJ2-7|TRBD2
TGTGCCAGCAGTCACCTTCGTAGCGGGGGGGCCGGGGAGCAGTACTTC
CASSHLRSGGAGEQYF
>TRBV7-2|NA|TRBJ2-1|NA
TGTGCCAGCAGCCTGAGACCCTTGTCTGGGACCTCCTACAATGAGCAGTTCTTC
CASSLRPLSGTSYNEQFF
>TRBV6-5|NA|TRBJ1-2|TRBD1
TGTGCCAGTCTTAAACAGGGGGCAGGGTATGGCTACACCTTC
CASLKQGAGYGYTF
>TRBV12-3/TRBV12-4|NA|TRBJ1-2|NA
TGTGCCAGCAGCGGTACAGGGATTGGCTACACCTTC
CASSGTGIGYTF
>TRBV6-1|NA|TRBJ2-7|NA
TGTGCCAGCAGTGAAAGCCGTGGGACGGCGGAACTATACGAGCAGTACTTC
CASSESRGTAELYEQYF
>TRBV19|NA|TRBJ1-2|NA
TGTGCCAGTAGTCCCCGGGTGTACCCAAGCTATGGCTACACCTTC
CASSPRVYPSYGYTF
>TRBV6-5|NA|TRBJ1-3|NA
TGTGCCAGCAGTCTTAAAGGGGGCTCTGGAAACACCATATATTTT
CASSLKGGSGNTIYF
>TRBV6-6|NA|TRBJ2-7|TRBD1
TGTGCCAGCAGTGACAACAGGGGGCTGTACGAGCAGTACTTC
CASSDNRGLYEQYF
>TRBV4-3|few|TRBJ2-3|TRBD1
TGCGCCAGCAGCCAAGTACCGGGACAGGGAGGAGCAGATACGCAGTATTTT
CASSQVPGQGGADTQYF
>TRBV19|NA|TRBJ1-1|TRBD1
TGTGCCAGTCGCCATATTCAAGGGGGCGGCACTGAAGCTTTCTTT
CASRHIQGGGTEAFF
>TRBV19|NA|TRBJ2-7|NA
TGTGCCAGCAGCCGGGACACCGCCTACGAGCAGTACTTC
CASSRDTAYEQYF
>TRBV19|once|TRBJ2-5|TRBD2
TGTGCCACCACCTCCGGGGCCCTAGCGGGGCTCGAGACCCAGTACTTC
CATTSGALAGLETQYF
>TRBV6-2/TRBV6-3|NA|TRBJ1-5|NA
TGTGCCAGCAGTTCCGGGTATAGCAATCAGCCCCAGCATTTT
CASSSGYSNQPQHF
>TRBV19|NA|TRBJ1-5|NA
TGTGCCAGTAGCCCCGGGGATGTTCAGCCCCAGCATTTT
CASSPGDVQPQHF
>TRBV2|NA|TRBJ1-1|NA
TGTGCCAGCAGGATGAATGAAGCTTTCTTT
CASRMNEAFF
>TRBV28|NA|TRBJ2-7|NA
TGTGCCAGCAGCCCTGGCGGCTCCTACGAGCAGTACTTC
CASSPGGSYEQYF
>TRBV5-6|NA|TRBJ2-7|TRBD1
TGTGCCAGCAGCTTGGACGCCATCAACAGGGGAAGCCACGAGCAGTACTTC
CASSLDAINRGSHEQYF
>TRBV7-3|NA|TRBJ2-3|TRBD1
TGTGCCAGCAGCTTACGTCACACAGGGGGCACAGATACGCAGTATTTT
CASSLRHTGGTDTQYF
>TRBV9|NA|TRBJ1-6|NA
TGTGCCAGCAGCTTAGGGGAGGGGTCCCTCCACTTT
CASSLGEGSLHF
>TRBV11-2|NA|TRBJ2-7|NA
TGTGCCAGCAGCTTAGGGCGGACCCCCCCTTACGAGCAGTACTTC
CASSLGRTPPYEQYF
>TRBV9|NA|TRBJ2-2|TRBD2
TGTGCCAGCAGCGTAGGGCTAGCGGGGAACACCGGGGAGCTGTTTTTT
CASSVGLAGNTGELFF
>TRBV28|NA|TRBJ2-6|NA
TGTGCCAGCAGCAGACTCCAGGGCTCTGGGGCCAACGTCCTGACTTTC
CASSRLQGSGANVLTF
>TRBV7-2|NA|TRBJ2-5|NA
TGTGCCAGCAGCCTTAGGACTCGGGAGACCCAGTACTTC
CASSLRTRETQYF
>TRBV5-1|NA|TRBJ2-7|NA
TGCGCCAGCAGCTTGGCTGTGGGGGCAGGAACCTACGAGCAGTACTTC
CASSLAVGAGTYEQYF
>TRBV2|NA|TRBJ2-3|TRBD1
TGTGCCAGCAGGACAGGGGGGGCGGGCACAGATACGCAGTATTTT
CASRTGGAGTDTQYF
>TRBV19|NA|TRBJ2-5|NA
TGTGCCAGTGGGTCGACAGGCCAAGAGACCCAGTACTTC
CASGSTGQETQYF
>TRBV10-2|NA|TRBJ2-7|TRBD1
TGCGCCAGCAGGCCCGGGACAGGGGCCTCTCACGAGCAGTACTTC
CASRPGTGASHEQYF
>TRBV28|once|TRBJ2-7|NA
TGTGCCAGCAGCACCCCGACGGAGGACCCCAACGAGCAGTACTTC
CASSTPTEDPNEQYF
>TRBV7-2|NA|TRBJ2-7|TRBD1
TGTGCCAGCAGCTTAGAGGACAGGGCCTACGAGCAGTACTTC
CASSLEDRAYEQYF
>TRBV4-1|NA|TRBJ2-5|NA
TGCGCCAGCAGCCAAACCTGGGCCCATGGGGGGGAGACCCAGTACTTC
CASSQTWAHGGETQYF
>TRBV5-6|once|TRBJ1-4|NA
TGTGCCAGCAGCCCGGACCCAACTAATGAAAAACTGTTTTTT
CASSPDPTNEKLFF
>TRBV7-9|few|TRBJ1-5|NA
TGTGCCAGCAGTCGACAGGATAGTCAGCCCCAGCATTTT
CASSRQDSQPQHF
>TRBV12-3/TRBV12-4|NA|TRBJ2-3|NA
TGTGCCAGCAGTTTAGCGGGTAGAGATACGCAGTATTTT
CASSLAGRDTQYF
>TRBV19|NA|TRBJ2-3|NA
TGTGCCAGTAGTCCCCGGGGAGATACGCAGTATTTT
CASSPRGDTQYF
>TRBV7-2|once|TRBJ2-3|TRBD1
TGTGCCAGCAGCATACCCGGGACAGGGGTAGGAGGAACGCAGTATTTT
CASSIPGTGVGGTQYF
>TRBV19|once|TRBJ1-2|NA
TGTGCCAGTAGTATACGCCGGGACGGCTATGGCTACACCTTC
CASSIRRDGYGYTF
>TRBV29-1|NA|TRBJ1-1|TRBD1
TGCAGCGTCCCCGACAGGGTGGGTGAAGCTTTCTTT
CSVPDRVGEAFF
>TRBV19|few|TRBJ1-5|TRBD1
TGTGCCAGTGGGTCTGGACAGGGAGGCAATCAGCCCCAGCATTTT
CASGSGQGGNQPQHF
>TRBV14|NA|TRBJ2-2|NA
TGTGCCAGCAGCATGCTTTCGGACAGAAACACCGGGGAGCTGTTTTTT
CASSMLSDRNTGELFF
>TRBV18|few|TRBJ2-1|NA
TGTGCCAGCTCACCAGGGCAGCCTAACAATGAGCAGTTCTTC
CASSPGQPNNEQFF